The next 9 T cell receptor beta chains were all read from a single sample in a study of identical twins (dated by TCRdb to the mid-2010s). Libraries came from 5' RACE. The reads were generated on an Illumina HiSeq 2000. TCRdb reprocessed the public reads (quality trimming at Q25 with fastp, clone calling with MiXCR) and kept in-frame beta chains. Every CDR3 protein is listed once, alongside the most common genes and DNA of its rows. The sample table holds approximately 550,000 distinct CDR3 sequences, of which approximately 20% were seen once. Around 0.47% of the sample belongs to the ten largest clones. This sample also appeared in a second study, on yellow fever vaccine responses in identical twins.

Specimen: CD4+ T cells sorted from blood. The receptors derive from a woman younger than 30 in good health.

The sample holds a few counts of this clonotype. The gene calls are TRBV6-1 and TRBJ1-1; no firm D call. Germline V gene data show CDR1 as MNHNS and CDR2 as SASEGT. The CDR3 runs 15 residues. Deletions cut 7 bases from V and 2 bases from J, with 17 bases between. In DNA form, the CDR3 reads TGTGCCAGCATGGTCTTCCAGACTGCCAACACTGAAGCTTTCTTT. Translating it yields CASMVFQTANTEAFF.

J is TRBJ2-7 and V is TRBV3-1; 9 bases fit TRBD1. The CDR3 contains 14 residues. Germline trimming cut 1 base from V and 7 bases from J; bases unmatched to any gene: 5. The germline V gene has CDR1 LGHDT and CDR2 YNNKEL (reference sequence). The CDR3 bases are TGTGCCAGCAGCCAAGGTGGACAGGGGCGTGAGCAGTACTTC. Protein: CASSQGGQGREQYF.

This clonotype was counted at least ten times. The V gene is TRBV24-1, the J gene TRBJ1-1; the D gene is possibly TRBD1 (6 bases). Germline V CDR1 and CDR2: KGHDR, SFDVKD. The V end was cut by 1 base, the J end by 8 bases, with 7 bases between. CDR3 length: 12 residues. In nucleotides, the CDR3 is TGTGCCACCAGTGATTTCAGGGGCGAAGCTTTCTTT. Its translation is CATSDFRGEAFF.

Ten or more counts support this clonotype. This rearrangement joins TRBV5-1 to TRBJ2-2; D is uncertain. The V gene lost 4 bases and the J gene lost 1 base, with 8 bases spanning the gap. Germline-derived CDR1 and CDR2 are SGHRS and YFSETQ. The CDR3 sequence is 14 residues long. For the CDR3, the DNA is TGCGCCAGCAGCCTCCTCTGGAACACCGGGGAGCTGTTTTTT. Its translation is CASSLLWNTGELFF. Filled out from reference TRBV5-1 and TRBJ2-2, the complete variable domain reads KAGVTQTPRYLIKTRGQQVTLSCSPISGHRSVSWYQQTPGQGLQFLFEYFSETQRNKGNFPGRFSGRQFSNSRSEMNVSTLELGDSALYLCASSLLWNTGELFFGEGSRLTVL.

In this sample, this clonotype turned up once. The chain carries TRBV5-1 and TRBJ2-3, with 9 bases lining up with TRBD1. V trimming: 1 base; J trimming: 2 bases; junction bases outside the gene matches: 2. The CDR3 runs 15 residues. CDR1 SGHRS and CDR2 YFSETQ come from the germline V gene. In DNA form, the CDR3 reads TGCGCCAGCAGCTTGACAGGGGGCCTCACAGATACGCAGTATTTT. Its protein product is CASSLTGGLTDTQYF.

This sequence joins TRBV7-8 and TRBJ2-1, with 9 bases aligning to TRBD2. Trimming took 5 bases from V and 6 from J; bases not matched to a gene: 8. Germline CDR1 reads SGHVS; CDR2 reads FQNEAQ. The CDR3 runs 15 residues. CDR3 sequence (DNA): TGTGCCAGCAGCCGAAAGCGGGAGGTACTCAATGAGCAGTTCTTC. Amino acid sequence: CASSRKREVLNEQFF.

The chain couples TRBV10-3 to TRBJ2-3; 11 bases align to TRBD2. The CDR3 has 17 amino acids. Germline CDR1 reads ENHRY; CDR2 reads SYGVKD. V lost 2 bases and J lost 11; bases outside the gene matches: 15. The CDR3 protein is CAISETLTSGMPPQQYF. CDR3 bases: TGTGCCATCAGTGAGACCCTGACTAGCGGGATGCCGCCGCAGCAGTATTTT.

There are a few counts of this clonotype. This chain links TRBV7-9 with TRBJ2-5, with 7 positions matching TRBD1. V shed 5 bases and J 6 bases; nucleotides not matched to a gene: 12. The CDR3 runs 15 residues. Germline-derived CDR1 and CDR2 are SEHNR and FQNEAQ (reference sequence). Here the CDR3 DNA reads TGTGCCAGCAGCCCGCCGATAGGGACAGCTAAGACCCAGTACTTC. This codes for CASSPPIGTAKTQYF.

This chain connects TRBV10-3 to TRBJ1-5; possible D gene TRBD1, 6 bases. CDR1 is ENHRY and CDR2 is SYGVKD in the germline V gene. The CDR3 is 13 amino acids. Trimming removed 10 bases at V and 3 bases at J, with 13 bases between. The CDR3 nucleotides are TGTGCCAAAGAGGGGACAAACAATCAGCCCCAGCATTTT. Translating gives CAKEGTNNQPQHF.